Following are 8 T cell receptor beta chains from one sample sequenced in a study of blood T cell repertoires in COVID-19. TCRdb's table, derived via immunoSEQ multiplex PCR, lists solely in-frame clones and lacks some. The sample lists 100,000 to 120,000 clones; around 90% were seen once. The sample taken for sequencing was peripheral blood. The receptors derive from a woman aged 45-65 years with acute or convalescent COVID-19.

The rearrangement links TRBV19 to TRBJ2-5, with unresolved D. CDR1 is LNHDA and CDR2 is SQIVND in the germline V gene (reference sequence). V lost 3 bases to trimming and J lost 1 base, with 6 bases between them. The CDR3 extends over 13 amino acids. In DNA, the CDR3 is TGTGCCAGTAGTATGTCCATCCAAGAGACCCAGTACTTC. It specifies CASSMSIQETQYF.

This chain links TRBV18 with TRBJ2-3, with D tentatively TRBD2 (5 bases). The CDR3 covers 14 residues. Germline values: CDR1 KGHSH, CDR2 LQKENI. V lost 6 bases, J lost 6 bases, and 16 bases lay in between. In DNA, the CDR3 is TGTGCCAGCTCGCCTTCGAGGGTAAAGGATACGCAGTATTTT. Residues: CASSPSRVKDTQYF.

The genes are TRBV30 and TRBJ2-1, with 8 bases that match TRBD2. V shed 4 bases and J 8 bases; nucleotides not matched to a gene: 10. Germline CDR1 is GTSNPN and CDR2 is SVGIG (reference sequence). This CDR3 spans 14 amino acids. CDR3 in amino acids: CAWNKGLARDEQFF. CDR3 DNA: TGTGCCTGGAATAAAGGACTAGCACGGGATGAGCAGTTCTTC.

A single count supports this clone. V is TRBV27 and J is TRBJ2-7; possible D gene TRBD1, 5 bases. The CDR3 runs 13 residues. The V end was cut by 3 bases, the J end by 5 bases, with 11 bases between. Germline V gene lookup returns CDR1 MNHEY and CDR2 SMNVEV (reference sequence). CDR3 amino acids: CASSFKGMNEQYF. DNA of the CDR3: TGTGCCAGCAGTTTTAAGGGGATGAACGAGCAGTACTTC.

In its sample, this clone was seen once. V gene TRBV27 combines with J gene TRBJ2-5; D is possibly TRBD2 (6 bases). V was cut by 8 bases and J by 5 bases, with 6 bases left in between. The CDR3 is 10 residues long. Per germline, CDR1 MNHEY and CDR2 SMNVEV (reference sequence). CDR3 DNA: TGTGCCAGCCTAGCGGAGACCCAGTACTTC. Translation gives CASLAETQYF.

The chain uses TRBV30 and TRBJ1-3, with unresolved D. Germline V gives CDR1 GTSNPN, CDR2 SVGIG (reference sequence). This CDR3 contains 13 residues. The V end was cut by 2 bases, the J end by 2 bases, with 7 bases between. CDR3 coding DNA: TGTGCCTGGAGTCCAACTCCTGGAAACACCATATATTTT. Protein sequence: CAWSPTPGNTIYF.

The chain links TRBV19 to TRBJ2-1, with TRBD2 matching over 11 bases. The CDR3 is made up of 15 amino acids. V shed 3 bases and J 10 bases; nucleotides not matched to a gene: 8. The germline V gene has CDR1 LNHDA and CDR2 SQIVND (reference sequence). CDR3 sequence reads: CASSIFVAGGDEQFF. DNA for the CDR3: TGTGCCAGTAGTATTTTTGTAGCGGGAGGGGACGAGCAGTTCTTC.

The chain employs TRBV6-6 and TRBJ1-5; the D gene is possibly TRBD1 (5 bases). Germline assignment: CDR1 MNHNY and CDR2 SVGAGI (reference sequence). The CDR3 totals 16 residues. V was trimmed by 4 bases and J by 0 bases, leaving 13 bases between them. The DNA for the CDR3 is TGTGCCAGCAGTTTGCTTGGACAAATTAGCAATCAGCCCCAGCATTTT. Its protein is CASSLLGQISNQPQHF.